A single sample gave rise to the 30 T cell receptor beta chains below, sequenced in a study of immune heterogeneity within non-small cell lung tumors. Amplification of TCR beta CDR3 was performed by multiplex PCR with 32 V and 13 J primers. Each CDR3 protein gets one entry after TCRdb re-called the multiplex PCR reads with MiXCR. The sample shows some 10,000 distinct CDR3 sequences, just under 30% of them seen only once. The template for each sample was about 660 ng of genomic DNA, which had been extracted from bulk tumor tissue. Several biopsies per primary tumor, spaced far apart, were taken during surgery. Enrolled patients presented with newly diagnosed, previously untreated non-small cell lung cancer and underwent curative surgery. The source material was lung tumor tissue. The source is an older woman with non-small cell lung cancer.

There are many counts of this clonotype. The J gene is TRBJ1-2, the V gene TRBV5-6; 7 nucleotides line up with TRBD1. Germline CDR1 SGHDT, CDR2 YYEEEE. This CDR3 has 14 amino acids. Unmatched junction bases numbered 5, after V lost 2 bases and J lost 4 bases. This chain's CDR3 is CASSLPGQSYGYTF. CDR3 bases: TGTGCCAGCAGCTTACCGGGACAGTCCTATGGCTACACCTTC.

This clonotype qualifies as medium-sized. The rearrangement joins TRBV6-1 to TRBJ2-6; 8 bases fit TRBD1. This CDR3 region has 18 residues. V lost 2 bases and J lost 0; bases outside the gene matches: 6. CDR1 and CDR2 from the germline V gene are MNHNS and SASEGT. The CDR3 nucleotides are TGTGCCAGCAGTGAATTAAGGACAGGGTTCTCTGGGGCCAACGTCCTGACTTTC. It specifies CASSELRTGFSGANVLTF.

In its sample, this clonotype ranks as large (0.1 to 1%). This chain links TRBV2 with TRBJ1-5, with 8 bases aligning to TRBD1. Germline assignment: CDR1 SNHLY and CDR2 FYNNEI. The CDR3 loop spans 13 amino acids. Germline trimming cut 8 bases from V and 2 bases from J; bases unmatched to any gene: 2. The CDR3 here is CASRGQGNQPQHF. The DNA for the CDR3 is TGTGCCAGCCGGGGACAGGGCAATCAGCCCCAGCATTTT. The variable domain in full, completed from reference TRBV2 and TRBJ1-5, reads EPEVTQTPSHQVTQMGQEVILRCVPISNHLYFYWYRQILGQKVEFLVSFYNNEISEKSEIFDDQFSVERPDGSNFTLKIRSTKLEDSAMYFCASRGQGNQPQHFGDGTRLSIL.

Notes on this clonotype: A much larger clone lies a single base off, so this may be a read error. This chain uses TRBV7-2 with TRBJ2-7, with D maybe TRBD2 (5 bases). The CDR3 sequence is 13 residues long. V lost 4 bases and J lost 4, with 11 bases in between. The V gene's germline CDR1 is SGHTA and CDR2 FQGNSA. The CDR3 DNA reads as TGTGCCAGCAGCTCAGAACTAGTGTACGAGCAGTACTTC. Its translation is CASSSELVYEQYF.

This clonotype was counted between two and nine times. CDR3 region: CSARDHGSTGELFF. CDR3 sequence (DNA): TGCAGTGCTAGAGATCACGGGAGTACCGGGGAGCTGTTTTTT. V usage is TRBV20-1 and J usage is TRBJ2-2, with a weak D call TRBD2 (6 bases). The CDR3 consists of 14 residues. Germline loops: CDR1 DFQATT, CDR2 SNEGSKA (reference sequence). V lost 0 bases to trimming and J lost 5 bases, with 10 bases between them.

This clonotype was picked up a small number of times. Germline and junction disagree at one end, which may indicate a read error. The gene calls are TRBV20-1 and TRBJ2-7, with D uncertain. Germline CDR1 DFQATT, CDR2 SNEGSKA (reference sequence). The CDR3 is 13 amino acids. DNA of the CDR3: TGCAGTGCTAGAGATCGGGCAGAATACGAGCAGTGCTTC. Protein: CSARDRAEYEQCF.

This clonotype is medium-sized. CDR3 sequence (DNA): TGTGCCAGCAGTTATGGGGGGCTCTACGAGCAGTACTTC. This gives the protein CASSYGGLYEQYF. This chain joins TRBV6-2 or TRBV6-3 and TRBJ2-7; D tentatively fits TRBD1 or TRBD2 (6 bases each). Looked up from germline, CDR1 is MNHEY and CDR2 is SVGEGT. The CDR3 contains 13 residues. V was trimmed by 3 bases and J by 3 bases, leaving 9 bases between them.

With regard to this clonotype: A much larger clone differs by one base, so this may be a read error. The genes are TRBV10-3 and TRBJ2-2; TRBD2 matches at 13 bases. Germline V lookup: CDR1 ENHRY, CDR2 SYGVKD. This CDR3 is 15 amino acids long. CDR3 in amino acids: CAIGGTSGIPGELLF. The CDR3 nucleotides are TGTGCCATCGGAGGGACTAGCGGGATTCCCGGGGAGCTGCTTTTT.

This clonotype has at least ten counts. The chain recombines TRBV9 with TRBJ2-3; the match to TRBD2 covers 10 bases. V shed 3 bases, J shed 5 bases, and the junction held 0 bases outside the gene matches. The CDR3 spans 13 residues. Germline V lookup: CDR1 SGDLS, CDR2 YYNGEE. The CDR3 DNA follows: TGTGCCAGCAGCGGACTAGCGGGAGATACGCAGTATTTT. It yields the protein CASSGLAGDTQYF.

This clonotype was recorded a few times. The V and J genes are TRBV4-1 and TRBJ2-3; the D is unclear. There are 13 residues in the CDR3. V was pared by 6 bases and J by 6 bases, with 13 bases between. Germline CDR1 and CDR2: MGHRA and YSYEKL. The CDR3 loop is CASRQSPGDTQYF. CDR3 DNA sequence: TGCGCCAGCAGGCAATCCCCTGGGGATACGCAGTATTTT.

V is TRBV7-9 and J is TRBJ2-3; no clear D gene. Germline-derived CDR1 and CDR2 are SEHNR and FQNEAQ (reference sequence). V lost 1 base, J lost 0 bases, and 8 bases lay in between. There are 15 residues in the CDR3. The CDR3 DNA reads as TGTGCCAGCAGCTTAGTCAGAACTAGCACAGATACGCAGTATTTT. Its translation is CASSLVRTSTDTQYF.

Relative to its sample, this clonotype is medium-sized. The genes are TRBV27 and TRBJ2-7, with TRBD2 matching over 9 bases. V dropped 0 bases and J dropped 2; count of bases not matched to a gene: 5. CDR1 is MNHEY and CDR2 is SMNVEV in the germline V gene (reference sequence). CDR3 size: 16 residues. The chain's CDR3 is CASSLSTSGVTYEQYF. The CDR3 region has the DNA TGTGCCAGCAGTTTATCGACTAGCGGCGTTACCTACGAGCAGTACTTC.

The rearrangement uses TRBV5-6 and TRBJ2-1; 10 nucleotides match TRBD1. This CDR3 has 14 residues. Germline V gene lookup returns CDR1 SGHDT and CDR2 YYEEEE. V shed 5 bases, J shed 4 bases, and the junction held 3 bases outside the gene matches. In DNA form, the CDR3 reads TGTGCCAGCAGTCGGACAGGGGGGTACAATGAGCAGTTCTTC. This codes for CASSRTGGYNEQFF.

Details on this clonotype: One end of the junction does not line up with germline, which may come from a read error. The rearrangement joins TRBV15 to TRBJ2-7; D is perhaps TRBD2 (5 bases). CDR1 is LNHNV, CDR2 YYDKDF, per germline (reference sequence). The CDR3 loop spans 14 amino acids. This chain's CDR3 is CASSVTGNSYEQYF. The CDR3, as DNA: TGTGCCAGCAGCGTAACGGGGAACTCCTACGAGCAGTACTTC.

This clonotype has ten or more counts. The chain recombines TRBV29-1 with TRBJ2-5, with TRBD1 matching 9 bases. With V trimmed by 3 bases and J by 5 bases, 10 bases remained unmatched. This CDR3 is 15 amino acids long. Germline V lookup: CDR1 SQVTM, CDR2 ANQGSEA. The CDR3 is CSVEADRGRGETQYF. The CDR3 nucleotides are TGCAGCGTTGAGGCGGACAGGGGACGAGGGGAGACCCAGTACTTC. Full variable domain (missing parts from reference TRBV29-1 and TRBJ2-5): SAVISQKPSRDICQRGTSLTIQCQVDSQVTMMFWYRQQPGQSLTLIATANQGSEATYESGFVIDKFPISRPNLTFSTLTVSNMSPEDSSIYLCSVEADRGRGETQYFGPGTRLLVL.

This clonotype was observed many times. V usage is TRBV6-1 and J usage is TRBJ2-4; D is undetermined. The V gene's germline CDR1 is MNHNS and CDR2 SASEGT. Trimming stripped 4 bases from V and 3 bases from J, with 22 bases between. The length of the CDR3 is 18 residues. The CDR3 reads CASSVYSLVEIGKNIQYF. Written as DNA, the CDR3 is TGTGCCAGCAGTGTATACAGTCTAGTGGAGATCGGCAAAAACATTCAGTACTTC.

In its sample, this clonotype was seen a few times. The CDR3: CASSHGDGSGEQFF. CDR3 nucleotides: TGTGCCAGCAGCCACGGAGACGGGAGTGGTGAGCAGTTCTTC. J is TRBJ2-1 and V is TRBV3-1; TRBD2 might be the D (6 bases). V lost 3 bases and J lost 9, with 15 bases in between. The CDR3 runs 14 residues. CDR1 and CDR2 (germline): LGHDT, YNNKEL (reference sequence).

This clonotype counts as medium-sized (0.01 to 0.1%). The chain employs TRBV19 and TRBJ1-1; 8 bases match TRBD1. The CDR3 extends over 13 amino acids. The germline CDR1 and CDR2 sequences are LNHDA and SQIVND (reference sequence). The J segment lost 4 bases and the V segment lost 6 bases, leaving 4 bases of the junction unmatched. The CDR3 reads CASRIQGGTEAFF. DNA of the CDR3: TGTGCCAGTAGAATACAGGGGGGCACTGAAGCTTTCTTT.

The chain links TRBV10-3 to TRBJ2-1, with D tentatively TRBD2 (6 bases). This CDR3 comprises 11 residues. Trimming removed 5 bases at V and 7 bases at J, with 6 bases between. Germline assignment: CDR1 ENHRY and CDR2 SYGVKD. The DNA for the CDR3 is TGTGCCATCAGTCGGGAGAATGAGCAGTTCTTC. It specifies CAISRENEQFF.

Regarding this clonotype: This may stem from a read error, because a much larger clone lies one nucleotide away. The chain employs TRBV29-1 and TRBJ2-1, with D possibly TRBD1 on 6 matching bases. The CDR3 is 13 amino acids. Germline-derived CDR1 and CDR2 are SQVTM and ANQGSEA. The CDR3: CSVEGTDYNELFF. CDR3 bases: TGCAGCGTTGAAGGGACAGACTACAATGAGCTGTTCTTC.

This clonotype showed up just a few times. CDR3 coding DNA: TGCGCCAGCAGCCAAGCCGTGGGAGGCACCTACAATGAGCAGTTCTTC. This translates into CASSQAVGGTYNEQFF. This chain links TRBV4-3 with TRBJ2-1; D is possibly TRBD2 (6 bases). Germline-derived CDR1 and CDR2 are LGHNA and YSLEER. V shed 1 base and J shed 2 bases, with 12 bases lying between them. The CDR3 covers 16 residues.

Judged by abundance, this clonotype is medium-sized. The rearrangement uses TRBV6-1 and TRBJ1-6, with 7 bases that match TRBD1. This CDR3 is built from 17 residues. Trimming removed 5 bases from V and 0 bases from J; junction bases left unmatched: 7. Germline values: CDR1 MNHNS, CDR2 SASEGT. The CDR3 here is CASSPQGGASYNSPLHF. The CDR3 DNA is TGTGCCAGCAGTCCCCAGGGGGGAGCCTCCTATAATTCACCCCTCCACTTT.

About this clonotype itself: This may stem from a read error, because a much larger clone lies one nucleotide away. The chain joins TRBV7-6 to TRBJ1-5; D is perhaps TRBD1 (5 bases). V lost 0 bases and J lost 7, with 22 bases in between. CDR3 size: 18 residues. Germline CDR1 is SGHVS and CDR2 is FNYEAQ. CDR3 sequence reads: CASSLAFWGVGRNQPQHF. The CDR3 DNA follows: TGTGCCAGCAGCTTAGCGTTTTGGGGGGTAGGAAGAAACCAGCCCCAGCATTTT.

The chain uses TRBV20-1 and TRBJ1-2; 7 nucleotides match TRBD1. Per the germline V gene, CDR1 is DFQATT and CDR2 is SNEGSKA (reference sequence). This CDR3 contains 14 residues. J was trimmed by 3 bases and V by 6 bases; bases with no gene match: 10. CDR3 protein: CSAENRGMDYGYTF. The CDR3 DNA follows: TGCAGTGCGGAAAACAGGGGTATGGACTATGGCTACACCTTC.

By its share, this clonotype is medium-sized. This chain joins TRBV6-2 or TRBV6-3 and TRBJ2-1; D uncertain. Trimming stripped 8 bases from V and 5 bases from J, with 13 bases between. Germline V gives CDR1 MNHEY, CDR2 SVGEGT. The CDR3 extends over 13 amino acids. CDR3 in DNA: TGTGCCAGCGGACGACCGACCAACAATGAGCAGTTCTTC. The encoded protein is CASGRPTNNEQFF.

As for this clonotype: A much larger clone is a single base away; this may be a read error. This chain uses TRBV28 with TRBJ2-7; 11 bases are a match to TRBD2. The length of the CDR3 is 14 residues. CDR1 and CDR2 (germline): MDHEN, SYDVKM. In DNA, the CDR3 is TGTGCCAGCAGCGGACTAGCGGGTACTTACGAGCAGTGCTTC. This translates into CASSGLAGTYEQCF.

This clonotype was counted only a few times. V is TRBV5-8 and J is TRBJ1-5; D gene unclear. In germline, CDR1 is SGHTS, CDR2 YDEGEE. V was pared by 4 bases and J by 11 bases, with 10 bases between. This CDR3 region has 11 residues. CDR3 in amino acids: CASSPIGSQHF. The CDR3, as DNA: TGTGCCAGCAGCCCCATAGGGTCCCAGCATTTT.

Worth noting for this clonotype: One end of the junction varies from germline; a read error may be responsible. This chain joins TRBV30 and TRBJ1-5; D ambiguous. Germline lookup yields CDR1 GTSNPN and CDR2 SVGIG (reference sequence). The CDR3 has 15 residues. The CDR3 reads CARSAWAGPDQPQHF. The CDR3 DNA reads TGTGCCAGGAGTGCCTGGGCAGGCCCAGATCAGCCCCAGCATTTT.

This clonotype was recorded a few times. This sequence may be a read error, since a much larger clone differs from it by one base. This CDR3 is CATSRGRGANYGYTF. The CDR3 nucleotides are TGTGCCACCAGCAGAGGCCGGGGGGCTAACTATGGCTACACCTTC. This rearrangement joins TRBV15 to TRBJ1-2; tentative D call: TRBD1 (5 bases). The CDR3 has 15 residues. Trimming stripped 1 base from V and 0 bases from J, with 9 bases between. Germline-derived CDR1 and CDR2 are LNHNV and YYDKDF (reference sequence).

On this clonotype: An end of the junction does not agree with germline; a read error may underlie this. The V call is TRBV4-2, the J call TRBJ2-7; no definite D call. The CDR3 totals 12 residues. The germline gives CDR1 LGHNA, CDR2 YNFKEQ. The CDR3 reads CASSQDGYQQYF. For the CDR3, the DNA is TGTGCCAGCAGCCAGGACGGCTACCAGCAGTACTTC.